The 28 T cell receptor beta chains given below trace back to one sample, sequenced in a study of technical replicates of blood from several donors. Method: immunoSEQ multiplex PCR; TCRdb's copy keeps in-frame clones and lacks some. The data show more than 65,000 clones, about 81% seen once. Sequenced sample: PBMCs. The receptors stem from a human donor in good health. Some clones in this sample may be carry-over from other donors' samples.

The V call is TRBV11-1, the J call TRBJ2-3, with TRBD2 matching over 14 bases. Unmatched junction bases numbered 0, after V lost 1 base and J lost 9 bases. The V gene's germline CDR1 is SGHAT and CDR2 FQDESV (reference sequence). The CDR3 has 14 amino acids. CDR3 sequence: CASSLGLAGGTQYF. The CDR3, as DNA: TGTGCCAGCAGCTTAGGACTAGCGGGGGGGACGCAGTATTTT.

The chain employs TRBV15 and TRBJ1-4; D not certain. CDR1 and CDR2 (germline): LNHNV, YYDKDF (reference sequence). This CDR3 contains 13 residues. V lost 5 bases, J lost 7 bases, and 11 bases lay in between. This CDR3 is CATSPVVGEKLFF. In DNA form, the CDR3 reads TGTGCCACCAGCCCCGTGGTCGGTGAAAAACTGTTTTTT.

The rearrangement joins TRBV7-8 to TRBJ2-7; no firm D call. Germline V gene sequence: CDR1 SGHVS, CDR2 FQNEAQ. The CDR3 sequence is 11 residues long. The V end was cut by 5 bases, the J end by 4 bases, with 6 bases between. The CDR3 nucleotides are TGTGCCAGCAGCGTCAATTACGAGCAGTACTTC. This gives the protein CASSVNYEQYF.

The chain carries TRBV15 and TRBJ2-1; 7 bases agree with TRBD2. The CDR3 loop spans 19 amino acids. The J segment lost 0 bases and the V segment lost 5 bases, leaving 16 bases of the junction unmatched. CDR1 and CDR2 (germline): LNHNV, YYDKDF (reference sequence). For the CDR3, the DNA is TGTGCCACCAGCCCCCCTGGTAGCGGGCCACCTATCTCCTACAATGAGCAGTTCTTC. It codes for CATSPPGSGPPISYNEQFF.

CDR3 sequence (DNA): TGTGCCAGCAGCACCCTGGGACAGATCTCTGGAAACACCATATATTTT. Translating gives CASSTLGQISGNTIYF. The V call is TRBV2, the J call TRBJ1-3; the match to TRBD1 covers 7 bases. Germline V gene lookup returns CDR1 SNHLY and CDR2 FYNNEI. The trim removed 6 bases at V and 0 bases at J, leaving 8 bases unmatched. The CDR3 sequence is 16 residues long.

V usage is TRBV5-1 and J usage is TRBJ1-4, with D perhaps TRBD1 (5 bases). Germline CDR1 reads SGHRS; CDR2 reads YFSETQ. The CDR3 runs to 14 residues. Trimming removed 0 bases from V and 4 bases from J, with 7 bases in between. The DNA of the CDR3 is TGCGCCAGCAGCTTGGGACAGAGTAATGAAAAACTGTTTTTT. Residues: CASSLGQSNEKLFF.

This sequence joins TRBV5-8 and TRBJ2-1, with TRBD1 as a possible D gene (6 bases). Trimming took off 4 bases at V and 0 bases at J, with 11 bases between the two ends. The CDR3 runs to 15 residues. The germline V gene has CDR1 SGHTS and CDR2 YDEGEE. The CDR3 here is CASSPGTNSYNEQFF. The DNA for the CDR3 is TGTGCCAGCAGCCCGGGGACAAACTCCTACAATGAGCAGTTCTTC. Looking up the rest from reference TRBV5-8 and TRBJ2-1 gives the full variable domain: EAGVTQSPTHLIKTRGQQATLRCSPISGHTSVYWYQQALGLGLQFLLWYDEGEERNRGNFPPRFSGRQFPNYSSELNVNALELEDSALYLCASSPGTNSYNEQFFGPGTRLTVL.

The V gene is TRBV30, the J gene TRBJ1-2, with TRBD1 matching 8 bases. V was pared by 1 base and J by 3 bases, with 4 bases of the junction left unmatched. CDR1 and CDR2 from the germline V gene are GTSNPN and SVGIG (reference sequence). There are 14 residues in the CDR3. The CDR3: CAWSEDRVDYGYTF. As DNA, the CDR3 is TGTGCCTGGAGTGAGGACAGGGTAGACTATGGCTACACCTTC.

Only a few counts were recorded for this clone. The chain joins TRBV5-4 to TRBJ2-2; TRBD2 is a possible D gene (7 bases). The CDR3 has 15 amino acids. Germline-derived CDR1 and CDR2 are SGHNT and YYREEE (reference sequence). V was shortened by 3 bases and J by 7 bases, with 16 bases between the two germline ends. This CDR3 is CASSSLGGRIGELFF. The CDR3, as DNA: TGTGCCAGCAGCTCCCTCGGGGGGCGAATCGGGGAGCTGTTTTTT.

The CDR3 sequence is CASSQDARGQKLFF. For the CDR3, the DNA is TGCGCCAGCAGCCAAGACGCACGCGGTCAAAAACTGTTTTTT. The gene calls are TRBV4-3 and TRBJ1-4, with no clear D. The CDR3 consists of 14 residues. Trimming took off 0 bases at V and 9 bases at J, with 11 bases between the two ends. Germline CDR1 is LGHNA and CDR2 is YSLEER.

The rearrangement uses TRBV7-7 and TRBJ2-2, with D possibly being TRBD2 (7 bases). This CDR3 is 16 amino acids long. V was clipped by 1 base and J by 0 bases, with 9 bases between them. The germline V gene has CDR1 SSHAT and CDR2 FNYEAQ (reference sequence). For the CDR3, the DNA is TGTGCCAGCAGCTTAGGCGGGGGCACGAACACCGGGGAGCTGTTTTTT. Protein: CASSLGGGTNTGELFF.

The chain recombines TRBV5-6 with TRBJ1-1; no firm D call. From germline, CDR1 is SGHDT and CDR2 YYEEEE. The CDR3 sequence is 12 residues long. The V end was cut by 2 bases, the J end by 4 bases, with 6 bases between. The CDR3 loop reads CASSLEGTEAFF. The CDR3 DNA is TGTGCCAGCAGCTTAGAGGGCACTGAAGCTTTCTTT. Supplemented by reference TRBV5-6 and TRBJ1-1, the full variable domain reads DAGVTQSPTHLIKTRGQQVTLRCSPKSGHDTVSWYQQALGQGPQFIFQYYEEEERQRGNFPDRFSGHQFPNYSSELNVNALLLGDSALYLCASSLEGTEAFFGQGTRLTVV.

The chain joins TRBV13 to TRBJ2-4, with D maybe TRBD2 (6 bases). The CDR3 spans 16 residues. V lost 4 bases and J 1 base, leaving 14 bases between the germline ends. CDR1 is PRHDT and CDR2 is FYEKMQ in the germline V gene (reference sequence). For the CDR3, the DNA is TGTGCCAGCAGCTCTTTGGCTCGGGGGGCCAAAAACATTCAGTACTTC. Translation gives CASSSLARGAKNIQYF.

This sequence joins TRBV5-1 and TRBJ1-2, with no clear D. CDR1 SGHRS and CDR2 YFSETQ come from the germline V gene. The CDR3 sequence is 15 residues long. V was shortened by 0 bases and J by 0 bases, with 9 bases between the two germline ends. The DNA of the CDR3 is TGCGCCAGCAGCTTGGGTAGGAGCTCTAACTATGGCTACACCTTC. The encoded protein is CASSLGRSSNYGYTF.

V usage is TRBV4-3 and J usage is TRBJ2-6; a weak D match, TRBD2 (6 bases). The CDR3 has 15 amino acids. V lost 3 bases to trimming and J lost 0 bases, with 6 bases between them. Germline values: CDR1 LGHNA, CDR2 YSLEER. The CDR3 sequence is CASSHGSSGANVLTF. CDR3 sequence (DNA): TGCGCCAGCAGCCACGGGAGCTCTGGGGCCAACGTCCTGACTTTC.

The gene calls are TRBV7-7 and TRBJ2-1; D gene unclear. CDR3 length: 15 amino acids. V lost 4 bases to trimming and J lost 2 bases, with 12 bases between them. Germline V gene lookup returns CDR1 SSHAT and CDR2 FNYEAQ (reference sequence). CDR3 amino acids: CASSSGTEPYNEQFF. The CDR3 bases are TGTGCCAGCAGCTCCGGAACGGAGCCCTACAATGAGCAGTTCTTC.

This clone was counted only a few times. This chain joins TRBV29-1 and TRBJ2-2; D is possibly TRBD2 (6 bases). This CDR3 has 16 residues. Germline CDR1 reads SQVTM; CDR2 reads ANQGSEA. The V end was cut by 3 bases, the J end by 5 bases, with 19 bases between. The CDR3 protein is CSVEGGTNQKTGELFF. Here the CDR3 DNA reads TGCAGCGTTGAGGGGGGTACTAACCAGAAGACCGGGGAGCTGTTTTTT.

This sequence joins TRBV7-9 and TRBJ1-2, with D unclear. V lost 6 bases, J lost 6 bases, and 14 bases lay in between. Germline values: CDR1 SEHNR, CDR2 FQNEAQ (reference sequence). The CDR3 is made up of 13 amino acids. The CDR3 region is CASSPTWADGYTF. The CDR3 DNA is TGTGCCAGCAGTCCCACTTGGGCAGATGGCTACACCTTC.

The chain links TRBV5-1 to TRBJ1-2, with D hard to call. V was pared by 4 bases and J by 3 bases, with 10 bases between. CDR3 length equals 13 residues. Germline CDR1 SGHRS, CDR2 YFSETQ. The chain's CDR3 is CASSLDLDYGYTF. The DNA for the CDR3 is TGCGCCAGCAGCCTAGACCTTGACTATGGCTACACCTTC.

The genes are TRBV7-2 and TRBJ1-2; the D gene is possibly TRBD1 (6 bases). The ends were cut back, 6 bases at V and 0 bases at J, with 11 bases in the middle. The V gene's germline CDR1 is SGHTA and CDR2 FQGNSA. The CDR3 is 14 amino acids. CDR3 loop: CASRKQGSNYGYTF. As DNA, the CDR3 is TGTGCCAGCAGAAAACAGGGTTCTAACTATGGCTACACCTTC.

In DNA, the CDR3 is TGTGCCAGCAGCTTAGGACTAGCGGGTAGCTACGAGCAGTACTTC. Its translation is CASSLGLAGSYEQYF. The rearrangement joins TRBV7-2 to TRBJ2-7; 10 nucleotides match TRBD2. J was trimmed by 3 bases and V by 1 base; bases with no gene match: 3. This CDR3 region has 15 residues. Germline CDR1 is SGHTA and CDR2 is FQGNSA.

The V and J genes are TRBV7-9 and TRBJ1-3, with a weak D call TRBD1 (6 bases). Germline V CDR1 and CDR2: SEHNR, FQNEAQ (reference sequence). V was shortened by 5 bases and J by 0 bases, with 11 bases between the two germline ends. CDR3 length equals 15 residues. The CDR3, as DNA: TGTGCCAGCAGCCCGACAGGCGACTCTGGAAACACCATATATTTT. Residues: CASSPTGDSGNTIYF.

The CDR3 coding sequence is TGTGCCAGCAGTGGGGGTTACGGGACAAACCTTTTTAACTATGGCTACACCTTC. It is translated as CASSGGYGTNLFNYGYTF. The chain couples TRBV2 to TRBJ1-2; D may be TRBD1 (6 bases). In germline, CDR1 is SNHLY, CDR2 FYNNEI. Trimming shortened V by 4 bases and J by 1 base, and 22 bases separated the two germline ends. The CDR3 sequence is 18 residues long. The full variable domain, with the rest looked up from reference TRBV2 and TRBJ1-2, is EPEVTQTPSHQVTQMGQEVILRCVPISNHLYFYWYRQILGQKVEFLVSFYNNEISEKSEIFDDQFSVERPDGSNFTLKIRSTKLEDSAMYFCASSGGYGTNLFNYGYTFGSGTRLTVV.

The chain uses TRBV7-8 and TRBJ2-1, with 8 nucleotides matching TRBD2. CDR1 SGHVS and CDR2 FQNEAQ come from the germline V gene. The CDR3 has 14 amino acids. J gave up 7 bases and V 5 bases, and 7 bases lay outside the gene matches. The CDR3 protein is CASSGPGTSNEQFF. CDR3 in DNA: TGTGCCAGCAGCGGCCCCGGGACTAGTAATGAGCAGTTCTTC.

This chain links TRBV30 with TRBJ2-1; D not resolved. The CDR3 contains 11 residues. Germline V gives CDR1 GTSNPN, CDR2 SVGIG (reference sequence). The V gene lost 4 bases and the J gene lost 7 bases, with 8 bases spanning the gap. CDR3 DNA sequence: TGTGCCTGGACTCGTCTAAATGAGCAGTTCTTC. It encodes CAWTRLNEQFF.

The chain recombines TRBV9 with TRBJ1-1, with 7 positions matching TRBD1. This CDR3 has 16 residues. V was clipped by 1 base and J by 12 bases; unmatched bases: 18. CDR1 is SGDLS and CDR2 is YYNGEE in the germline V gene. This CDR3 reads CASSVSPPGQGGLTFF. CDR3 bases: TGTGCCAGCAGCGTAAGTCCCCCGGGGCAGGGGGGTTTGACTTTCTTT.

The rearrangement uses TRBV30 and TRBJ2-1, with 8 bases matching TRBD2. V was pared by 4 bases and J by 4 bases, with 9 bases of the junction left unmatched. Germline CDR1 GTSNPN, CDR2 SVGIG (reference sequence). The CDR3 consists of 15 residues. In nucleotides, the CDR3 is TGTGCCTGGAATCTCGGGGGGGCCCTTTACAATGAGCAGTTCTTC. Amino acids: CAWNLGGALYNEQFF.

This chain links TRBV5-6 with TRBJ1-2, with D hard to call. Trimming took off 4 bases at V and 2 bases at J, with 6 bases between the two ends. CDR3 length: 12 residues. Germline V gene data show CDR1 as SGHDT and CDR2 as YYEEEE. The CDR3 is CASSPRNYGYTF. DNA of the CDR3: TGTGCCAGCAGCCCGCGGAACTATGGCTACACCTTC. Combining the CDR3 with reference TRBV5-6 and TRBJ1-2 gives the whole variable domain DAGVTQSPTHLIKTRGQQVTLRCSPKSGHDTVSWYQQALGQGPQFIFQYYEEEERQRGNFPDRFSGHQFPNYSSELNVNALLLGDSALYLCASSPRNYGYTFGSGTRLTVV.